This passage covers 24 T cell receptor beta chains from one sample sequenced in a study of a mutant IDH1 vaccine in newly diagnosed glioma. Time point of the sample: week 47, end of study. Vaccination comprised doses that each held 300 ug of mutant IDH1 20-mer peptide, plus topical imiquimod. Produced via immunoSEQ multiplex PCR; TCRdb's table is partial and in-frame only. This sample has about 31,000 clones, with 80% to 95% found just once. What these receptors recognize is not known. The material sequenced was PBMCs, taken from a glioma patient whose treatment included an IDH1 peptide vaccine. The source of these receptors is a woman aged 40 to 49 with glioma.

This sequence joins TRBV6-5 and TRBJ2-3; the match to TRBD2 covers 8 bases. CDR1 is MNHEY, CDR2 SVGAGI, per germline. This CDR3 spans 15 amino acids. The junction had 7 bases not matched to a gene; V was cut back by 6 bases and J by 2 bases. Here the CDR3 DNA reads TGTGCCAGCAGGGCCACTAGCGGCCCCACAGATACGCAGTATTTT. Translation gives CASRATSGPTDTQYF.

V and J are TRBV6-1 and TRBJ2-3; perhaps TRBD2 as D (6 bases). Germline V CDR1 and CDR2: MNHNS, SASEGT. The CDR3 has 14 amino acids. Trimming removed 6 bases from V and 3 bases from J, with 13 bases in between. The DNA for the CDR3 is TGTGCCAGCAGGTTAGCGGTTTCGACAGATACGCAGTATTTT. Amino acids: CASRLAVSTDTQYF.

The rearrangement joins TRBV5-5 to TRBJ1-1; D is unclear. The CDR3 covers 12 residues. The germline gives CDR1 SGHKS, CDR2 YYEKEE (reference sequence). Trimming shortened V by 5 bases and J by 7 bases, and 12 bases separated the two germline ends. In nucleotides, the CDR3 is TGTGCCAGCAGTCTCCACGACCTTGAAGCTTTCTTT. Its protein is CASSLHDLEAFF.

The chain has TRBV6-5 and TRBJ1-1; D is uncertain. The ends were cut back, 5 bases at V and 2 bases at J, with 15 bases in the middle. Germline values: CDR1 MNHEY, CDR2 SVGAGI. The CDR3 is 15 residues long. The CDR3 reads CASSKGQGFNTEAFF. CDR3 DNA sequence: TGTGCCAGCAGTAAAGGTCAAGGCTTTAACACTGAAGCTTTCTTT.

This chain uses TRBV5-1 with TRBJ1-5, with TRBD1 as a possible D gene (6 bases). V shed 0 bases and J shed 5 bases, with 12 bases lying between them. Germline CDR1 SGHRS, CDR2 YFSETQ. The CDR3 sequence is 15 residues long. CDR3 amino acids: CASSLGGRGDQPQHF. The CDR3 nucleotides read TGCGCCAGCAGCTTGGGTGGCAGGGGAGATCAGCCCCAGCATTTT.

J is TRBJ2-5 and V is TRBV15, with 12 bases lining up with TRBD2. There are 18 residues in the CDR3. The trim removed 1 base at V and 1 base at J, leaving 7 bases unmatched. Germline values: CDR1 LNHNV, CDR2 YYDKDF (reference sequence). CDR3 sequence reads: CATSRGLAGGGPQETQYF. CDR3 nucleotide sequence: TGTGCCACCAGCAGAGGGCTAGCGGGGGGGGGACCCCAAGAGACCCAGTACTTC. Full variable domain (rest looked up from reference TRBV15 and TRBJ2-5): DAMVIQNPRYQVTQFGKPVTLSCSQTLNHNVMYWYQQKSSQAPKLLFHYYDKDFNNEADTPDNFQSRRPNTSFCFLDIRSPGLGDTAMYLCATSRGLAGGGPQETQYFGPGTRLLVL.

The rearrangement joins TRBV5-1 to TRBJ1-1, with a weak D call TRBD1 (5 bases). This CDR3 is 14 amino acids long. Germline lookup yields CDR1 SGHRS and CDR2 YFSETQ. Trimming shortened V by 4 bases and J by 5 bases, and 15 bases separated the two germline ends. The CDR3 sequence is CASSAQGRKTEAFF. The CDR3 nucleotides read TGCGCCAGCAGCGCCCAGGGAAGGAAAACTGAAGCTTTCTTT.

This clone was observed a single time. The genes are TRBV30 and TRBJ2-3, with 7 bases identical to TRBD2. Germline V lookup: CDR1 GTSNPN, CDR2 SVGIG (reference sequence). Unmatched junction bases numbered 12, after V lost 0 bases and J lost 0 bases. This CDR3 spans 18 amino acids. The CDR3 DNA is TGTGCCTGGAGTGTAGGGCGGGGGAAAATATCTAGCACAGATACGCAGTATTTT. This encodes CAWSVGRGKISSTDTQYF.

The rearrangement joins TRBV5-6 to TRBJ2-3; 8 bases are a match to TRBD1. The germline CDR1 and CDR2 sequences are SGHDT and YYEEEE. The length of the CDR3 is 15 residues. The J segment lost 1 base and the V segment lost 0 bases, leaving 1 base of the junction unmatched. The DNA of the CDR3 is TGTGCCAGCAGCTTGGGACAGGGGCGCACAGATACGCAGTATTTT. Amino acids: CASSLGQGRTDTQYF.

The genes are TRBV28 and TRBJ1-2, with unresolved D. Germline V lookup: CDR1 MDHEN, CDR2 SYDVKM. V shed 3 bases and J shed 0 bases, with 17 bases lying between them. This CDR3 has 17 residues. The CDR3 DNA follows: TGTGCCAGCAGTTTTAACCCCGAACTAACTGCTAACTATGGCTACACCTTC. Encoded protein: CASSFNPELTANYGYTF.

This chain uses TRBV15 with TRBJ1-4; no definite D call. The CDR3 is 16 amino acids. V lost 7 bases and J 5 bases, leaving 20 bases between the germline ends. CDR1 is LNHNV and CDR2 is YYDKDF in the germline V gene (reference sequence). The CDR3 sequence is CATTPSRSRPNEKLFF. The DNA of the CDR3 is TGTGCCACCACCCCGAGTAGGAGCAGACCGAATGAAAAACTGTTTTTT. The full variable domain, in which reference TRBV15 and TRBJ1-4 provide the parts outside the CDR3, is DAMVIQNPRYQVTQFGKPVTLSCSQTLNHNVMYWYQQKSSQAPKLLFHYYDKDFNNEADTPDNFQSRRPNTSFCFLDIRSPGLGDTAMYLCATTPSRSRPNEKLFFGSGTQLSVL.

The V and J genes are TRBV2 and TRBJ2-7, with D uncertain. CDR3 size: 11 residues. Germline V CDR1 and CDR2: SNHLY, FYNNEI. V was clipped by 4 bases and J by 6 bases, with 7 bases between them. The CDR3 is CASSVDGEQYF. CDR3 DNA: TGTGCCAGCAGTGTGGACGGCGAGCAGTACTTC.

The DNA for the CDR3 is TGTGCCAGCAGCTTAATCGGCGAGACCCAGTACTTC. Translated: CASSLIGETQYF. V is TRBV7-2 and J is TRBJ2-5; D is uncertain. This CDR3 is built from 12 residues. Trimming took 2 bases from V and 5 from J, leaving 6 bases between them. Germline values: CDR1 SGHTA, CDR2 FQGNSA.

The chain couples TRBV5-1 to TRBJ2-1; 11 nucleotides align to TRBD2. The CDR3 is 15 residues long. Trimming removed 5 bases from V and 7 bases from J; junction bases left unmatched: 8. CDR1 and CDR2 (germline): SGHRS, YFSETQ. CDR3: CASRITSGSGNEQFF. CDR3 sequence (DNA): TGCGCCAGCAGGATCACTAGCGGGAGCGGGAATGAGCAGTTCTTC.

J is TRBJ1-2 and V is TRBV4-1, with no clear D. Per the germline V gene, CDR1 is MGHRA and CDR2 is YSYEKL. The CDR3 contains 17 residues. The V end was cut by 1 base, the J end by 2 bases, with 17 bases between. The CDR3 reads CASSQGRYRDLNYGYTF. The CDR3 DNA reads TGCGCCAGCAGCCAAGGGAGGTACCGAGACCTCAACTATGGCTACACCTTC.

This chain connects TRBV30 to TRBJ1-5; a weak D match, TRBD1 (6 bases). The CDR3 is 15 residues long. Trimming cost V 2 bases and J 2 bases, with 13 bases left between them. Germline CDR1 is GTSNPN and CDR2 is SVGIG (reference sequence). The CDR3 DNA reads as TGTGCCTGGAGTCCTCCCAGGGGCGGCAATCAGCCCCAGCATTTT. Translated, it gives CAWSPPRGGNQPQHF.

The chain combines TRBV5-1 with TRBJ1-5; tentative D call: TRBD1 (6 bases). The CDR3 totals 13 residues. Between the trimmed V and J ends, which lost 4 bases and 5 bases, there was a span of 10 bases. In germline, CDR1 is SGHRS, CDR2 YFSETQ. The DNA of the CDR3 is TGCGCCAGCAGCAGGGGGGGAGATCAGCCCCAGCATTTT. This codes for CASSRGGDQPQHF.

The V and J genes are TRBV4-1 and TRBJ2-1, with D possibly TRBD1 on 6 matching bases. Germline V gene data show CDR1 as MGHRA and CDR2 as YSYEKL. The CDR3 extends over 13 amino acids. Trimming took off 6 bases at V and 4 bases at J, with 10 bases between the two ends. The CDR3 sequence is CASRKTGYNEQFF. CDR3 nucleotides: TGCGCCAGCAGGAAAACAGGGTACAATGAGCAGTTCTTC.

V usage is TRBV2 and J usage is TRBJ2-1; TRBD1 matches 8 bases. The germline gives CDR1 SNHLY, CDR2 FYNNEI. The length of the CDR3 is 13 residues. Losses at the gene ends were 6 bases for V and 6 bases for J; bases not matched to a gene: 4. The CDR3 nucleotides read TGTGCCAGCAGCGGACAGGGCGGCAATGAGCAGTTCTTC. Translation gives CASSGQGGNEQFF.

The chain has TRBV10-3 and TRBJ1-5; 9 nucleotides line up with TRBD1. This CDR3 is built from 18 residues. Trimming at V came to 6 bases and at J to 4 bases, leaving 16 bases not matched to a gene. CDR1 and CDR2 from the germline V gene are ENHRY and SYGVKD. The CDR3 protein is CAISADKDRGEENQPQHF. The CDR3 coding sequence is TGTGCCATCAGCGCTGATAAGGACAGGGGCGAGGAAAATCAGCCCCAGCATTTT.

The chain is built from TRBV6-5 and TRBJ1-5; TRBD1 aligns across 7 bases. V lost 2 bases and J lost 5; bases outside the gene matches: 3. This CDR3 comprises 14 residues. Germline V gene lookup returns CDR1 MNHEY and CDR2 SVGAGI. CDR3 bases: TGTGCCAGCAGTTACAGACAGGGTTATCAGCCCCAGCATTTT. Its translation: CASSYRQGYQPQHF.

The V call is TRBV6-1, the J call TRBJ2-7; 10 bases match TRBD1. Germline loops: CDR1 MNHNS, CDR2 SASEGT. The CDR3 is made up of 16 amino acids. V was clipped by 1 base and J by 3 bases; unmatched bases: 6. CDR3 sequence reads: CASSEDLGTGDYEQYF. The CDR3 nucleotides read TGTGCCAGCAGTGAAGATTTGGGGACAGGGGACTACGAGCAGTACTTC.

The chain joins TRBV2 to TRBJ2-1; 7 bases are shared with TRBD1. From germline, CDR1 is SNHLY and CDR2 FYNNEI. The CDR3 consists of 12 residues. J was trimmed by 4 bases and V by 8 bases; bases with no gene match: 2. The CDR3 reads CASGDRYNEQFF. In DNA form, the CDR3 reads TGTGCCAGCGGGGACAGATACAATGAGCAGTTCTTC.

The chain recombines TRBV29-1 with TRBJ2-1, with 9 bases lining up with TRBD2. Trimming cost V 1 base and J 0 bases; bases outside gene matches: 4. The CDR3 extends over 16 amino acids. Per the germline V gene, CDR1 is SQVTM and CDR2 is ANQGSEA. The CDR3 reads CSVEGLAGASYNEQFF. The CDR3 DNA is TGCAGCGTTGAAGGGTTAGCGGGGGCCTCCTACAATGAGCAGTTCTTC.